This TCR beta chain was sequenced in a study of blood T cell repertoires in COVID-19. Study background: The samples span acute and convalescent COVID-19 from the United States, Italy and Spain. PBMCs, B-cell-depleted T cells, or T cells were the source of the cDNA or gDNA that made up the material.

CDR1 is MDHEN, CDR2 SYDVKM, per germline. V lost 7 bases, J lost 2 bases, and 18 bases lay in between. The CDR3 is 15 residues long. Study processing details: How many nucleated cells were present was estimated from reference gene primer amplification. Produced via immunoSEQ multiplex PCR; TCRdb's table is partial and in-frame only. The DNA gave D and trimming, while V, J and clone size come from that table. The sample holds approximately 150,000 clones, 75% to 90% seen once. The sequenced sample was peripheral blood. The TCR comes from a human donor in a cohort sampled during active COVID-19. The V and J genes are TRBV28 and TRBJ2-7, with a weak D call TRBD2 (6 bases). CDR3 in amino acids: CASTQEGSATYEQYV. The CDR3 coding sequence is TGTGCCAGCACGCAGGAGGGCAGTGCGACCTACGAGCAGTACGTC.